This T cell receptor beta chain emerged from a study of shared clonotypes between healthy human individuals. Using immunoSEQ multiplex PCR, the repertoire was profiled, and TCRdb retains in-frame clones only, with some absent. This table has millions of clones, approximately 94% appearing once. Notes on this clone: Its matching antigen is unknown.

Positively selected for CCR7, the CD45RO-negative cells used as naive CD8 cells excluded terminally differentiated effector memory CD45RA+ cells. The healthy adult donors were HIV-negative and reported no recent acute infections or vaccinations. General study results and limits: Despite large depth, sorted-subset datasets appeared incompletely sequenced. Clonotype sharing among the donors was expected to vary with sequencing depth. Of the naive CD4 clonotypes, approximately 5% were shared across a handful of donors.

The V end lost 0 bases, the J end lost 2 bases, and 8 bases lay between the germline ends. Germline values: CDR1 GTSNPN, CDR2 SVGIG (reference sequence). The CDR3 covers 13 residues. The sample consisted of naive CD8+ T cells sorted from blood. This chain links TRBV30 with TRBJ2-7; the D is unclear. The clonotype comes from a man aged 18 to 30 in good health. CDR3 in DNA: TGTGCCTGGAGTGTAGGGCATACCTACGAGCAGTACTTC. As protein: CAWSVGHTYEQYF.